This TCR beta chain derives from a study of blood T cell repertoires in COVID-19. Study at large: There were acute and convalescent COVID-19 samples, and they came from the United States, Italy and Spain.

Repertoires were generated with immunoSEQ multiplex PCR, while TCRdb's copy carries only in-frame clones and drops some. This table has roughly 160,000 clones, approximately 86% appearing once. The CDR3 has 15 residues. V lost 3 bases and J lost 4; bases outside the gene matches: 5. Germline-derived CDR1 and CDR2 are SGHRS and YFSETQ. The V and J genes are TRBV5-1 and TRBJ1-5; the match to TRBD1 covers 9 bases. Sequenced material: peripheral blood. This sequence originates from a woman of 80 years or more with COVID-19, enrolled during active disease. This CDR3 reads CASSWGQGDNQPQHF. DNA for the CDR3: TGCGCCAGCAGCTGGGGACAGGGAGATAATCAGCCCCAGCATTTT.